This TCR beta chain stems from a study of T cell responses to AZD1222 COVID-19 vaccine. Whole-study findings and limits: The peak T cell response came first, and repertoires were sampled only after it.

Profiling relied on immunoSEQ multiplex PCR, and the TCRdb table lists in-frame clones only, not all of them. The sample has over 200,000 clones, roughly 94% seen once. About this clone itself: The antigen is undetermined.

The CDR3 runs 15 residues. This chain joins TRBV7-5 and TRBJ1-3; TRBD1 is the table's D call, not checked against the DNA. TRBV7-5 is listed as a pseudogene. The source was peripheral blood, collected 28 days after the second dose of the MenACWY control vaccine. The receptor comes from an adult who received the MenACWY meningococcal vaccine as a control. The chain's CDR3 is CARSFVMGLGNTIYF. DNA for the CDR3: TGTGCCAGAAGCTTTGTCATGGGGCTTGGAAACACCATATATTTT.